Only a few counts were recorded for the clone carrying this T cell receptor beta chain. The antigen is unknown. These data are taken from a study of identical twins. General observations from the study: Out-of-frame alpha sequences shared by twins showed excess low generation probability.

CDR1 and CDR2 (germline): MNHNS, SASEGT. The CDR3 is 15 amino acids. With V trimmed by 6 bases and J by 3 bases, 5 bases remained unmatched. TCRdb analysed the 5' RACE reads with MiXCR anew, one entry per CDR3 protein. Of approximately 210,000 distinct CDR3 sequences listed, around 9.6% were seen once; the top ten hold about 5%. The receptor's source is a woman aged 18-29 years in good health. The rearrangement uses TRBV6-1 and TRBJ1-5; 10 bases are a match to TRBD1. Input material: memory (CD45RO+) T cells sorted from blood. The DNA for the CDR3 is TGTGCCAGCAGCCAGACAGGGGGCCTCAATCAGCCCCAGCATTTT. Protein sequence: CASSQTGGLNQPQHF.